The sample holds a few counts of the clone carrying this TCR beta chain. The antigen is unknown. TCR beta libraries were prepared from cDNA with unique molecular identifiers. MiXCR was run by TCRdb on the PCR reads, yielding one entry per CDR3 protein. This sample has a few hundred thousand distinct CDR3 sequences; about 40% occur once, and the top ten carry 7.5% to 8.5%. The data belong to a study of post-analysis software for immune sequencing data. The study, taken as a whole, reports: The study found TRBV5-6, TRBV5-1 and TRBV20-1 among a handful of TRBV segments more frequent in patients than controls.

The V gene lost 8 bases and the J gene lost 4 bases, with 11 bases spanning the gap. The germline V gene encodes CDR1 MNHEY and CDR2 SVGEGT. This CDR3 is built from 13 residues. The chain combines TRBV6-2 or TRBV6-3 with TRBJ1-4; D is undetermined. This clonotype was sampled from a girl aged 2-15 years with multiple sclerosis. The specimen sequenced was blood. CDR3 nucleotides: TGTGCCAGCGCCCAGGATTATAATGAAAAACTGTTTTTT. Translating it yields CASAQDYNEKLFF.